This TCR beta chain was captured by sequencing in a study of T-cell reconstitution after alpha-beta-depleted transplantation in children. This CDR3 spans 13 amino acids. The germline V and J ends were trimmed by 3 bases and 5 bases, with 11 bases remaining between them. In germline, CDR1 is SGDLS, CDR2 YYNGEE. The library targeted TCRbeta and was prepared with unique molecular identifiers. MiXCR was run by TCRdb on the PCR reads, yielding one entry per CDR3 protein. The sample has roughly 670,000 distinct CDR3 sequences; around 14% are singletons. General study results and limits: From surviving recipient T cells and thymic progenitors came the high day-60 TCRbeta diversity observed in some patients.

This clonotype was seen more than once but under ten times. The antigen remains unidentified. The sample consisted of PBMCs, taken before TCRalphabeta/CD19-depleted stem cell transplant. The receptor was derived from a girl aged 2-10 years with congenital amegakaryocytic thrombocytopenia, due to receive a stem cell transplant. This chain joins TRBV9 and TRBJ1-1; a possible D gene is TRBD1 (5 bases). This CDR3 is CASSGLGGTEAFF. The CDR3 DNA follows: TGTGCCAGCAGCGGACTGGGGGGAACTGAAGCTTTCTTT. Drawing the rest from reference TRBV9 and TRBJ1-1, the complete variable domain is DSGVTQTPKHLITATGQRVTLRCSPRSGDLSVYWYQQSLDQGLQFLIQYYNGEERAKGNILERFSAQQFPDLHSELNLSSLELGDSALYFCASSGLGGTEAFFGQGTRLTVV.